This TCR beta chain comes out of a study of shared clonotypes between healthy human individuals. This CDR3 contains 13 residues. The V gene's germline CDR1 is SGDLS and CDR2 YYNGEE. The germline V and J ends were trimmed by 0 bases and 6 bases, with 10 bases remaining between them. TCRdb's copy holds only in-frame clones and misses some; the assay was immunoSEQ multiplex PCR. The sample lists about 320,000 clones, around 87% occurring once. Findings and caveats of the study: The study found lower generation probabilities in non-shared clonotypes than in those shared by all four donors.

Notes on this clone: Its specificity is not known.

This receptor was obtained from a man aged 18-30 years in good health. V and J are TRBV9 and TRBJ2-7; no reliable D call. The sample taken for sequencing was memory CD8+ T cells sorted from blood. Subset here: CD45RO+ cells pooled with CCR7-negative TemRA cells. The CDR3 DNA sequence: TGTGCCAGCAGCGTAGGCTCGTTCTCCGAGCAGTACTTC. Translated, it gives CASSVGSFSEQYF.